The clone carrying this T cell receptor (beta chain) was counted a single time. Its antigen is unidentified. Sequenced by immunoSEQ multiplex PCR; TCRdb stores in-frame clones only, minus some. The sample lists about 30,000 clones, roughly 77% occurring once. The V end was cut by 6 bases, the J end by 8 bases, with 13 bases between. The CDR3 consists of 13 residues. Germline-derived CDR1 and CDR2 are WSHSY and SAAADI. The sample belongs to a study of early stage breast cancer tumors. Study as a whole: Invasive lobular carcinomas made up about 35% of the 12 ER+/PR+/HER2- tumors. General study findings and limits: Tumors had 2 to 3-fold higher T cell density than normal breast.

V is TRBV10-2 and J is TRBJ1-4, with unresolved D. The TCR comes from a person aged 30-39 years with breast cancer. The sequencing input was breast tumor tissue. This chain's CDR3 is CASSLEGWEKLFF. DNA for the CDR3: TGCGCCAGCAGCCTGGAAGGGTGGGAAAAACTGTTTTTT.